The TCR beta chain described here comes from a study of OX40 agonist ivuxolimab in advanced cancers. General study points: At 0.1 to 3.0 mg/kg and by week 6, CD4+ and CD8+ T cells in the blood had expanded clonally.

The V and J ends lost 3 bases and 4 bases, in that order; junction bases with no gene match: 5. Germline V lookup: CDR1 KGHSH, CDR2 LQKENI. The CDR3 is 14 residues long. TCRdb's table, derived via immunoSEQ multiplex PCR, lists solely in-frame clones and lacks some. This table has tens of thousands of clones, 84% appearing once. Points on this clone: The antigen remains unidentified. The sample has other DNA sequences that encode this CDR3 too.

This material consisted of CD4+ or CD8+ T cells sorted from blood, taken in a trial of the OX40 agonist ivuxolimab. This chain joins TRBV18 and TRBJ2-7; 8 nucleotides line up with TRBD1. This clonotype was sampled from an adult with an advanced solid tumor such as melanoma, head and neck, liver or kidney cancer. CDR3 sequence: CASSPGQGAYEQYF. Here the CDR3 DNA reads TGTGCCAGCTCACCTGGCCAGGGGGCTTACGAGCAGTACTTC.